The 29 T cell receptor beta chains below all came from one sample that was sequenced in a study of cytomegalovirus exposure and HLA in healthy donors. PCR was performed using 60 Vbeta and 13 Jbeta primers. Here immunoSEQ multiplex PCR was the method, and the copy in TCRdb shows in-frame clones only, minus some. The sample records just under 95,000 clones, roughly 73% being singletons. Sequenced sample: PBMCs. Receptors were obtained from a man in his fifties or sixties in good health and CMV-seropositive.

The J gene is TRBJ2-7, the V gene TRBV19, with D tentatively TRBD2 (6 bases). From germline, CDR1 is LNHDA and CDR2 SQIVND (reference sequence). The CDR3 length is 14 residues. V lost 5 bases and J 1 base, leaving 12 bases between the germline ends. In DNA form, the CDR3 reads TGTGCCAGTAGTCTTCAGGGAGGTTCCTACGAGCAGTACTTC. It codes for CASSLQGGSYEQYF.

The J gene is TRBJ2-3, the V gene TRBV5-1, with a tentative D call TRBD2 (7 bases). V was clipped by 5 bases and J by 4 bases, with 17 bases between them. Germline V gene sequence: CDR1 SGHRS, CDR2 YFSETQ. This CDR3 contains 15 residues. The CDR3 is CASRPGAGASDTQYF. The CDR3 coding sequence is TGCGCCAGCAGACCGGGGGCGGGGGCGTCAGATACGCAGTATTTT.

CDR3 sequence reads: CASSLSSDTGELFF. The DNA of the CDR3 is TGTGCCAGCAGCTTAAGTAGTGACACCGGGGAGCTGTTTTTT. The chain carries TRBV7-3 and TRBJ2-2; D gene ambiguous. Germline lookup yields CDR1 SGHTA and CDR2 FQGTGA. This CDR3 region has 14 residues. Trimming shortened V by 1 base and J by 3 bases, and 6 bases separated the two germline ends.

Remarks on this clone: The junction departs from the called germline gene at one end, perhaps through a read error. CDR3: CAWSGGGSYPF. As DNA, the CDR3 is TGTGCCTGGAGTGGGGGGGGCAGCTACCCCTTC. This rearrangement joins TRBV30 to TRBJ1-2; tentative D call: TRBD1 (6 bases). The CDR3 consists of 11 residues. Looked up from germline, CDR1 is GTSNPN and CDR2 is SVGIG (reference sequence). Full variable domain (remainder filled in from reference TRBV30 and TRBJ1-2): SQTIHQWPATLVQPVGSPLSLECTVEGTSNPNLYWYRQAAGRGLQLLFYSVGIGQISSEVPQNLSASRPQDRQFILSSKKLLLSDSGFYLCAWSGGGSYPFGSGTRLTVV.

This clone was observed a handful of times. J is TRBJ1-1 and V is TRBV7-9, with D unresolved. Germline V CDR1 and CDR2: SEHNR, FQNEAQ (reference sequence). This CDR3 is 14 amino acids long. Trimming took off 3 bases at V and 6 bases at J, with 14 bases between the two ends. This chain's CDR3 is CASSFRSAGSEAFF. The CDR3, as DNA: TGTGCCAGCAGCTTCCGGTCCGCGGGTTCTGAAGCTTTCTTT.

The chain is built from TRBV7-2 and TRBJ1-2; 8 positions agree with TRBD1. V shed 5 bases and J 4 bases; nucleotides not matched to a gene: 9. Germline V CDR1 and CDR2: SGHTA, FQGNSA. CDR3 length equals 15 residues. The CDR3 spells CASSQYNTGGYGYTF. The DNA for the CDR3 is TGTGCCAGCAGCCAGTATAATACAGGGGGCTATGGCTACACCTTC.

The chain links TRBV9 to TRBJ1-5; D uncertain. The CDR3 is 13 amino acids. Trimming cost V 0 bases and J 4 bases, with 5 bases left between them. Germline CDR1 reads SGDLS; CDR2 reads YYNGEE. The CDR3 here is CASSVAGNQPQHF. CDR3 bases: TGTGCCAGCAGCGTAGCGGGGAATCAGCCCCAGCATTTT.

This clone was seen a few times. V is TRBV6-1 and J is TRBJ1-2; no reliable D call. Deletions cut 6 bases from V and 4 bases from J, with 18 bases between. The CDR3 totals 15 residues. CDR1 is MNHNS and CDR2 is SASEGT in the germline V gene. In DNA form, the CDR3 reads TGTGCCAGCAGGGCTACAAGTGGGGAGCGCTATGGCTACACCTTC. It specifies CASRATSGERYGYTF.

The sample holds one count of this clone. This sequence joins TRBV5-1 and TRBJ2-5, with a weak D call TRBD1 (5 bases). The J call could be wrong; TRBJ2-7 is a better fit for the DNA end. Germline CDR1 SGHRS, CDR2 YFSETQ. The CDR3 is made up of 13 amino acids. CDR3 in amino acids: CASKVGPEHEQYF. For the CDR3, the DNA is TGCGCCAGCAAGGTGGGGCCAGAACACGAGCAGTACTTC.

The genes are TRBV30 and TRBJ1-1; weak D call: TRBD1 (6 bases). Germline V lookup: CDR1 GTSNPN, CDR2 SVGIG (reference sequence). This CDR3 has 13 residues. V lost 4 bases and J 3 bases, leaving 12 bases between the germline ends. CDR3 region: CAWTKGVDTEAFF. CDR3 bases: TGTGCCTGGACAAAGGGGGTGGACACTGAAGCTTTCTTT.

The V call is TRBV2, the J call TRBJ2-5; 7 bases are a match to TRBD2. Per germline, CDR1 SNHLY and CDR2 FYNNEI. V shed 4 bases and J 4 bases; nucleotides not matched to a gene: 12. This CDR3 has 16 amino acids. The CDR3 region is CASSVFPAGRGETQYF. CDR3 coding DNA: TGTGCCAGCAGTGTATTTCCGGCAGGGAGGGGAGAGACCCAGTACTTC.

CDR3 sequence reads: CASSHGQQPPSTDTQYF. CDR3 in DNA: TGCGCCAGCAGCCATGGACAGCAGCCTCCTAGCACAGATACGCAGTATTTT. The chain recombines TRBV5-1 with TRBJ2-3; TRBD1 might be the D (6 bases). Between the trimmed V and J ends, which lost 4 bases and 0 bases, there was a span of 18 bases. This CDR3 is 17 amino acids long. Germline CDR1 is SGHRS and CDR2 is YFSETQ.

This clone was picked up a small number of times. The V and J genes are TRBV25-1 and TRBJ2-7; 7 positions match TRBD1. CDR1 is MGHDK and CDR2 is SYGVNS in the germline V gene. V dropped 3 bases and J dropped 7; count of bases not matched to a gene: 0. There are 11 residues in the CDR3. The CDR3 protein is CASSDRGEQYF. In nucleotides, the CDR3 is TGTGCCAGCAGTGACAGGGGGGAGCAGTACTTC.

The table lists this clone with a few counts. The chain joins TRBV10-3 to TRBJ1-2; the match to TRBD1 covers 8 bases. V gave up 6 bases and J gave up 2 bases; unmatched junction bases: 5. In germline, CDR1 is ENHRY, CDR2 SYGVKD. The CDR3 runs 14 residues. CDR3 DNA: TGTGCCATCAGCGCACGGACAGGGAACTATGGCTACACCTTC. As protein: CAISARTGNYGYTF.

The sample holds a few counts of this clone. The rearrangement uses TRBV5-1 and TRBJ2-2; tentatively, D is TRBD1 (6 bases). There are 15 residues in the CDR3. Trimming cost V 4 bases and J 0 bases, with 10 bases left between them. Germline lookup yields CDR1 SGHRS and CDR2 YFSETQ. This CDR3 reads CASSPGQTNTGELFF. The CDR3, as DNA: TGCGCCAGCAGCCCTGGACAGACGAACACCGGGGAGCTGTTTTTT.

The chain has TRBV14 and TRBJ2-7, with D maybe TRBD2 (6 bases). In germline, CDR1 is SGHDN, CDR2 FVKESK. CDR3 length equals 12 residues. The germline V and J ends were trimmed by 5 bases and 4 bases, with 9 bases remaining between them. This CDR3 reads CASSRREYEQYF. The DNA of the CDR3 is TGTGCCAGCAGCAGACGGGAGTACGAGCAGTACTTC.

This chain joins TRBV9 and TRBJ2-7; 10 bases are shared with TRBD2. CDR3 length: 16 amino acids. Germline CDR1 is SGDLS and CDR2 is YYNGEE. Losses at the gene ends were 3 bases for V and 6 bases for J; bases not matched to a gene: 12. CDR3 region: CASSEGSAAGGREQYF. The CDR3 DNA sequence: TGTGCCAGCAGCGAGGGCTCGGCAGCGGGGGGGCGCGAGCAGTACTTC.

This clone appeared a single time. The gene calls are TRBV10-3 and TRBJ2-3; 8 nucleotides line up with TRBD2. The CDR3 length is 15 residues. V lost 5 bases, J lost 2 bases, and 6 bases stayed unmatched. Germline assignment: CDR1 ENHRY and CDR2 SYGVKD. CDR3 amino acids: CAISPRRGVTDTQYF. CDR3 coding DNA: TGTGCCATCAGTCCCCGGCGGGGGGTCACAGATACGCAGTATTTT.

A note on this clone: The germline gene is not matched at one end of the junction; a read error may be the cause. The chain uses TRBV7-9 and TRBJ2-1; 9 bases are shared with TRBD2. Germline CDR1 SEHNR, CDR2 FQNEAQ (reference sequence). This CDR3 contains 14 residues. The chain's CDR3 is CASSVAGAGYEQFF. The CDR3 coding sequence is TGTGCCAGCAGCGTAGCGGGGGCCGGGTATGAGCAGTTCTTC.

Written as DNA, the CDR3 is TGTGCCAGCAGTGGACAGGTGACCGGGGAGCTGTTTTTT. Encoded protein: CASSGQVTGELFF. The J gene is TRBJ2-2, the V gene TRBV6-4; D is perhaps TRBD1 (6 bases). Trimming shortened V by 4 bases and J by 5 bases, and 8 bases separated the two germline ends. The CDR3 runs 13 residues. Looked up from germline, CDR1 is MRHNA and CDR2 is SNTAGT.

This chain links TRBV20-1 with TRBJ2-3; D call uncertain. The length of the CDR3 is 10 residues. Germline values: CDR1 DFQATT, CDR2 SNEGSKA (reference sequence). Trimming pared 2 bases from V and 6 bases from J, leaving 3 bases between. The chain's CDR3 is CSARRDTQYF. Here the CDR3 DNA reads TGCAGTGCTAGACGGGATACGCAGTATTTT.

The V call is TRBV30, the J call TRBJ2-3; 13 nucleotides line up with TRBD2. Germline V gene sequence: CDR1 GTSNPN, CDR2 SVGIG (reference sequence). V gave up 2 bases and J gave up 5 bases; unmatched junction bases: 4. This CDR3 spans 15 amino acids. CDR3 protein: CAWSPGTSGIDTQYF. The DNA of the CDR3 is TGTGCCTGGAGTCCCGGGACTAGCGGGATAGATACGCAGTATTTT.

Turning to this clone: One end of the junction varies from germline; a read error may be responsible. The chain uses TRBV7-9 and TRBJ1-1; D remains ambiguous. The CDR3 totals 16 residues. Germline CDR1 reads SEHNR; CDR2 reads FQNEAQ (reference sequence). The CDR3 DNA sequence: TGTTCCAGCAGCCCGGGAGTTGGTCAGGCGAACACTGAAGCTTTCTTT. Amino acids: CSSSPGVGQANTEAFF. Together with reference TRBV7-9 and TRBJ1-1, the CDR3 gives the full variable domain: DTGVSQNPRHKITKRGQNVTFRCDPISEHNRLYWYRQTLGQGPEFLTYFQNEAQLEKSRLLSDRFSAERPKGSFSTLEIQRTEQGDSAMYLCSSSPGVGQANTEAFFGQGTRLTVV.

The CDR3 DNA reads as TGTGCCAGTAGCCCAATTGACCGGACAAGCAATGAAAAACTGTTTTTT. It encodes CASSPIDRTSNEKLFF. V gene TRBV19 combines with J gene TRBJ1-4; perhaps TRBD1 as D (5 bases). The V gene lost 6 bases and the J gene lost 5 bases, with 19 bases spanning the gap. The CDR3 is made up of 16 amino acids. From germline, CDR1 is LNHDA and CDR2 SQIVND (reference sequence).

The gene calls are TRBV12-5 and TRBJ2-7; 7 nucleotides match TRBD2. In germline, CDR1 is LGHNT, CDR2 FRNRAP. The CDR3 runs 13 residues. The trim removed 9 bases at V and 6 bases at J, leaving 11 bases unmatched. The CDR3: CARASAGDPEQYF. The CDR3, as DNA: TGTGCTAGAGCGTCGGCGGGGGACCCCGAGCAGTACTTC.

The chain combines TRBV7-3 with TRBJ2-5, with 8 bases matching TRBD2. J was trimmed by 5 bases and V by 5 bases; bases with no gene match: 10. CDR1 SGHTA and CDR2 FQGTGA come from the germline V gene. This CDR3 is 15 amino acids long. This CDR3 is CASSTLAGGPETQYF. The CDR3 bases are TGTGCCAGCAGCACTTTGGCGGGGGGCCCTGAGACCCAGTACTTC. The full variable domain, with the rest looked up from reference TRBV7-3 and TRBJ2-5, is GAGVSQTPSNKVTEKGKYVELRCDPISGHTALYWYRQSLGQGPEFLIYFQGTGAADDSGLPNDRFFAVRPEGSVSTLKIQRTERGDSAVYLCASSTLAGGPETQYFGPGTRLLVL.

A remark on this clone: Its ends do not fully match the called genes, so a read error is possible. This rearrangement joins TRBV7-2 to TRBJ2-3, with D tentatively TRBD1 (8 bases). The CDR3 loop spans 14 amino acids. Germline V gene lookup returns CDR1 SGHTA and CDR2 FQGNSA. The CDR3 here is CATSPQGGTDTQYF. As DNA, the CDR3 is TGTGCCACCAGCCCACAGGGGGGGACAGATACGCAGTATTTT.

V gene TRBV7-9 combines with J gene TRBJ1-1; 9 bases fit TRBD1. Per germline, CDR1 SEHNR and CDR2 FQNEAQ (reference sequence). After removal of 1 base from V and 10 bases from J, the junction contained 4 bases not matched to a gene. This CDR3 is 13 amino acids long. CDR3 residues: CASSLEDRGVAFF. The CDR3, as DNA: TGTGCCAGCAGCTTAGAGGACAGGGGAGTAGCTTTCTTT.

This chain connects TRBV27 to TRBJ1-1; 8 bases align to TRBD1. The CDR3 is 15 residues long. Unmatched junction bases numbered 11, after V lost 5 bases and J lost 6 bases. The germline V gene has CDR1 MNHEY and CDR2 SMNVEV (reference sequence). The CDR3 sequence is CASSNTGGQIPEAFF. The CDR3 DNA sequence: TGTGCCAGCAGTAATACAGGGGGGCAAATCCCTGAAGCTTTCTTT.